A selection of T cell receptor beta chains follows, all from one sample in a study of early stage breast cancer tumors. Only in-frame clones appear in the TCRdb table, and some are missing; sequencing was by immunoSEQ multiplex PCR. The repertoire includes roughly 34,000 clones, 74% of them detected once, and roughly 7% sits in the top ten. Sequenced sample: blood. These receptors came from a person between 60 and 69 years old with breast cancer. CDR3s include the opening cysteine and the closing phenylalanine or tryptophan. The order of the fields is J gene, clone size, V gene, D gene, CDR3 protein, CDR3 DNA. A D gene is named only where the DNA matches it firmly. Where a row states a size, it is once, few, many or the class of an expanded clone; other rows omit it.

TRBJ1-1 . TRBV5-8 . CASSPWGGRRAGAFF TGTGCCAGCAGCCCTTGGGGGGGACGACGCGCCGGAGCTTTCTTT
TRBJ2-4 . TRBV10-3 . CAISESADLKNIQYF TGTGCCATCAGTGAGTCAGCGGATCTCAAAAACATTCAGTACTTC
TRBJ2-7 . TRBV5-1 . CASSGTVSSYEQYF TGTGCCAGCAGCGGGACAGTTAGCTCCTACGAGCAGTACTTC
TRBJ1-2 few TRBV7-2 . CASSSRGVFYGYTF TGTGCCAGCAGCTCCCGGGGAGTTTTCTATGGCTACACCTTC
TRBJ2-1 . TRBV27 . CASSFGASVGQFF TGTGCCAGCAGTTTTGGGGCGAGTGTTGGGCAGTTCTTC
TRBJ1-2 . TRBV19 . CASSQQGTTLGYTF TGTGCCAGTAGTCAACAGGGTACGACTTTGGGCTACACCTTC
TRBJ1-5 . TRBV28 TRBD1 CASSLDTGGYSYSNQPQHF TGTGCCAGCAGTTTAGACACAGGGGGATACTCTTATAGCAATCAGCCCCAGCATTTT
TRBJ1-5 few TRBV28 . CASSLWSDQPQHF TGTGCCAGCAGTTTATGGAGCGATCAGCCCCAGCATTTT
TRBJ2-3 . TRBV27 . CASRGTDTQYF TGTGCCAGCAGGGGCACAGATACGCAGTATTTT
TRBJ2-7 . TRBV6-1 . CASTPASSYEQYF TGTGCCAGCACCCCGGCAAGCTCCTACGAGCAGTACTTC
TRBJ2-2 . TRBV4-1 . CASSQDRGARVNTGELFF TGCGCCAGCAGCCAAGATCGGGGGGCTAGGGTAAACACCGGGGAGCTGTTTTTT